This entry lists 27 T cell receptor beta chains sequenced from one sample in a study of blood T cells in healthy people across ages. The authors ran a second PCR of roughly 7 to 11 cycles using a sample-barcoded 5' primer and a J-beta primer mix. TCRdb independently ran MiXCR on the 5' RACE reads; one entry per CDR3 protein. The sample shows around 970,000 distinct CDR3 sequences, around 54% of them seen only once. The sample consisted of blood. These receptors came from a woman aged 60 to 75 in good health.

This rearrangement joins TRBV5-5 to TRBJ1-1; D ambiguous. Germline V gene sequence: CDR1 SGHKS, CDR2 YYEKEE (reference sequence). V was pared by 2 bases and J by 8 bases, with 10 bases between. CDR3 length equals 12 residues. The DNA for the CDR3 is TGTGCCAGCAGCTTTCTCGGCCTAGAAGCTTTCTTT. As protein: CASSFLGLEAFF.

Worth noting for this clonotype: The junction shows a germline mismatch at one end, possibly a read error. CDR3 DNA sequence: TGTGCCAGCAGCCAAGGCCTGGGACAGCAAGGGACCCAGTACTTC. It specifies CASSQGLGQQGTQYF. J is TRBJ2-5 and V is TRBV3-1; 7 nucleotides agree with TRBD1. This CDR3 comprises 15 residues. Germline-derived CDR1 and CDR2 are LGHDT and YNNKEL (reference sequence).

This rearrangement joins TRBV12-3 or TRBV12-4 to TRBJ2-4; D may match TRBD1 or TRBD2 (6 bases each). The CDR3 sequence is 21 residues long. V dropped 4 bases and J dropped 1 base, with 29 bases sitting between them. The CDR3 sequence: CASSSPPGGPRGVWAKNIQYF. The DNA of the CDR3 is TGTGCCAGCAGTTCGCCCCCCGGGGGCCCGAGGGGGGTTTGGGCCAAAAACATTCAGTACTTC.

There are a few counts of this clonotype. As DNA, the CDR3 is TGTGCCAGCAGTTTCGGTCCTTATTTTGGGACAGGGGTCTCCTACGAGCAGTACTTC. Protein product: CASSFGPYFGTGVSYEQYF. The chain recombines TRBV12-3 or TRBV12-4 with TRBJ2-7, with 10 nucleotides matching TRBD1. V trimming: 3 bases; J trimming: 0 bases; junction bases outside the gene matches: 14. CDR3 length: 19 residues.

The chain is built from TRBV6-5 and TRBJ1-4; TRBD1 might be the D (5 bases). This CDR3 is built from 15 residues. CDR1 and CDR2 from the germline V gene are MNHEY and SVGAGI. Trimming stripped 2 bases from V and 1 base from J, with 8 bases between. DNA for the CDR3: TGTGCCAGCAGTTACGCTAGGGGAACTAATGAAAAACTGTTTTTT. Protein sequence: CASSYARGTNEKLFF.

The gene calls are TRBV20-1 and TRBJ2-3; D perhaps matches TRBD1 (6 bases). Trimming removed 5 bases at V and 0 bases at J, with 12 bases between. The CDR3 extends over 14 amino acids. CDR1 DFQATT and CDR2 SNEGSKA come from the germline V gene (reference sequence). The CDR3 DNA reads TGCAGTGCTGAGGGGACAACTAGCACAGATACGCAGTATTTT. Protein product: CSAEGTTSTDTQYF.

The genes are TRBV3-1 and TRBJ2-5; 7 bases are a match to TRBD1. Judging by the DNA end, TRBJ2-4 fits better; the J call may be wrong. The germline CDR1 and CDR2 sequences are LGHDT and YNNKEL (reference sequence). CDR3 length equals 16 residues. Written as DNA, the CDR3 is TGTGCCAGCAGCCTGGGCGAGCGGACAGGAAAAAACATTCAGTACTTC. Translating it yields CASSLGERTGKNIQYF.

V and J are TRBV12-3 or TRBV12-4 and TRBJ1-4; D might be TRBD1 (5 bases). The CDR3 loop spans 14 amino acids. V lost 6 bases to trimming and J lost 8 bases, with 16 bases between them. For the CDR3, the DNA is TGTGCCAGCAGCCTACAGGCAGATTTGGAAAAACTGTTTTTT. Encoded protein: CASSLQADLEKLFF.

This clonotype appeared a single time. This chain joins TRBV6-5 and TRBJ2-7; no clear D gene. This CDR3 comprises 16 residues. Germline V gene lookup returns CDR1 MNHEY and CDR2 SVGAGI. V was cut by 1 base and J by 7 bases, with 20 bases left in between. The CDR3 nucleotides are TGTGCCAGCAGTTACTTGTCAAGTTTGGGCGATAAGGAGCAGTACTTC. Encoded protein: CASSYLSSLGDKEQYF.

This clonotype was seen a handful of times. The chain carries TRBV2 and TRBJ2-5, with 7 bases aligning to TRBD1. Germline CDR1 SNHLY, CDR2 FYNNEI. The length of the CDR3 is 15 residues. V lost 5 bases and J lost 3; bases outside the gene matches: 9. The CDR3 reads CASSPRTGSKETQYF. The CDR3 coding sequence is TGTGCCAGCAGTCCAAGGACAGGATCGAAAGAGACCCAGTACTTC.

The genes are TRBV10-3 and TRBJ2-3; tentatively, D is TRBD1 or TRBD2 (5 bases each). Germline-derived CDR1 and CDR2 are ENHRY and SYGVKD. This CDR3 spans 14 amino acids. V was shortened by 6 bases and J by 4 bases, with 14 bases between the two germline ends. The CDR3 bases are TGTGCCATCAGCGAAGGGACCAGTGCAGATACGCAGTATTTT. This translates into CAISEGTSADTQYF.

The V gene is TRBV12-3 or TRBV12-4, the J gene TRBJ1-4; D might be TRBD1 (6 bases). CDR3 length equals 14 residues. V was clipped by 3 bases and J by 8 bases, with 13 bases between them. The CDR3 DNA reads TGTGCCAGCAGTTTTGACAGGCGCCCAGAAAAACTGTTTTTT. Amino acids: CASSFDRRPEKLFF.

The genes are TRBV5-1 and TRBJ2-1; possibly TRBD1 or TRBD2 for D (5 bases each). V was pared by 0 bases and J by 0 bases, with 10 bases between. CDR3 size: 16 residues. Germline V gene data show CDR1 as SGHRS and CDR2 as YFSETQ. DNA of the CDR3: TGCGCCAGCAGCTTGGGGTGGGGGAGCTCCTACAATGAGCAGTTCTTC. Translation: CASSLGWGSSYNEQFF.

This clonotype was recorded a few times. The J gene is TRBJ2-7, the V gene TRBV7-9; 7 nucleotides match TRBD1. CDR1 and CDR2 (germline): SEHNR, FQNEAQ (reference sequence). The length of the CDR3 is 15 residues. V trimming: 5 bases; J trimming: 5 bases; junction bases outside the gene matches: 12. In nucleotides, the CDR3 is TGTGCCAGCAGCCCCCCAGGGGGAGAATGGAACGAGCAGTACTTC. It codes for CASSPPGGEWNEQYF.

This chain uses TRBV3-1 with TRBJ2-3; D unclear. Trimming stripped 4 bases from V and 0 bases from J, with 11 bases between. Germline V gene data show CDR1 as LGHDT and CDR2 as YNNKEL (reference sequence). The CDR3 runs to 15 residues. For the CDR3, the DNA is TGTGCCAGCAGCCCCCGCGTGTACAGCACAGATACGCAGTATTTT. Protein: CASSPRVYSTDTQYF.

This chain uses TRBV27 with TRBJ2-7; a possible D gene is TRBD2 (6 bases). The CDR3 loop spans 15 amino acids. Germline V lookup: CDR1 MNHEY, CDR2 SMNVEV (reference sequence). V lost 10 bases and J lost 0, with 19 bases in between. For the CDR3, the DNA is TGTGCCACCTCGAGGGAGCGGAGGGGCTCCTACGAGCAGTACTTC. As protein: CATSRERRGSYEQYF.

The chain recombines TRBV5-6 with TRBJ2-1, with TRBD2 identical over 8 bases. Per the germline V gene, CDR1 is SGHDT and CDR2 is YYEEEE. Losses at the gene ends were 1 base for V and 4 bases for J; bases not matched to a gene: 4. CDR3 length: 15 amino acids. CDR3 coding DNA: TGTGCCAGCAGCTTGCAGCGGGAGTGGTACAATGAGCAGTTCTTC. As protein: CASSLQREWYNEQFF. Together with reference TRBV5-6 and TRBJ2-1, the CDR3 gives the full variable domain: DAGVTQSPTHLIKTRGQQVTLRCSPKSGHDTVSWYQQALGQGPQFIFQYYEEEERQRGNFPDRFSGHQFPNYSSELNVNALLLGDSALYLCASSLQREWYNEQFFGPGTRLTVL.

V and J are TRBV10-3 and TRBJ2-7; TRBD2 matches at 7 bases. V lost 3 bases and J lost 1; bases outside the gene matches: 6. Germline V gene data show CDR1 as ENHRY and CDR2 as SYGVKD. The CDR3 is 15 amino acids. This CDR3 reads CAISDPGTISYEQYF. CDR3 in DNA: TGTGCCATCAGTGATCCCGGGACTATTTCCTACGAGCAGTACTTC.

J is TRBJ2-7 and V is TRBV7-8; the match to TRBD2 covers 8 bases. CDR3 size: 15 residues. J was trimmed by 5 bases and V by 2 bases; bases with no gene match: 8. Germline V gene data show CDR1 as SGHVS and CDR2 as FQNEAQ. CDR3 DNA sequence: TGTGCCAGCAGCTTACAAGCGGGAGCAAGCGACGAGCAGTACTTC. Its translation: CASSLQAGASDEQYF.

In DNA form, the CDR3 reads TGTGCCAGCAACCGATTAGGGGCGTTTTCTAATTCACCCCTCCACTTT. This codes for CASNRLGAFSNSPLHF. This rearrangement joins TRBV27 to TRBJ1-6; weak D call: TRBD1 (5 bases). The germline V and J ends were trimmed by 7 bases and 6 bases, with 19 bases remaining between them. The CDR3 sequence is 16 residues long. The germline CDR1 and CDR2 sequences are MNHEY and SMNVEV (reference sequence).

This clonotype was detected once. The chain recombines TRBV6-2 or TRBV6-3 with TRBJ2-1, with a tentative D call TRBD2 (6 bases). In germline, CDR1 is MNHEY, CDR2 SVGEGT. Trimming pared 0 bases from V and 2 bases from J, leaving 14 bases between. This CDR3 contains 17 residues. CDR3 bases: TGTGCCAGCAGTTACTCGAAGACTAGAATTACCTACAATGAGCAGTTCTTC. Translated: CASSYSKTRITYNEQFF.

The chain recombines TRBV20-1 with TRBJ1-1; possible D gene TRBD1, 5 bases. Per germline, CDR1 DFQATT and CDR2 SNEGSKA (reference sequence). The CDR3 is 12 residues long. V gave up 8 bases and J gave up 7 bases, with 17 bases separating them. Written as DNA, the CDR3 is TGCAGTCCCCAGGCGGGGCAGAATGAAGCTTTCTTT. This gives the protein CSPQAGQNEAFF.

The chain uses TRBV20-1 and TRBJ2-7; 9 nucleotides agree with TRBD2. The CDR3 spans 14 residues. V lost 2 bases to trimming and J lost 3 bases; unmatched junction nucleotides: 5. Germline CDR1 is DFQATT and CDR2 is SNEGSKA (reference sequence). CDR3 bases: TGCAGTGCTAGATCTAGCGGGATGGGCTACGAGCAGTACTTC. This gives the protein CSARSSGMGYEQYF.

This rearrangement joins TRBV11-2 to TRBJ2-7; 8 nucleotides agree with TRBD2. Germline V lookup: CDR1 SGHAT, CDR2 FQNNGV. This CDR3 region has 15 residues. V was clipped by 1 base and J by 5 bases; unmatched bases: 7. The CDR3: CASSLVGAGADEQYF. The CDR3 DNA is TGTGCCAGCAGCTTAGTCGGAGCGGGAGCTGACGAGCAGTACTTC.

This clonotype was counted a few times. The chain employs TRBV3-1 and TRBJ2-3; D uncertain. With 4 bases removed from V and 2 bases from J, the gap between germline ends came to 16 bases. CDR1 and CDR2 (germline): LGHDT, YNNKEL (reference sequence). The CDR3 consists of 16 residues. The CDR3 bases are TGTGCCAGCAGCCCGACCAAGATGGGGTTCACAGATACGCAGTATTTT. Its translation is CASSPTKMGFTDTQYF.

J is TRBJ1-5 and V is TRBV4-1; perhaps TRBD1 as D (5 bases). The CDR3 is 14 residues long. Germline V gives CDR1 MGHRA, CDR2 YSYEKL. The V end lost 1 base, the J end lost 8 bases, and 12 bases lay between the germline ends. CDR3 protein: CASSQAGFVEPQHF. Written as DNA, the CDR3 is TGCGCCAGCAGCCAAGCAGGGTTCGTTGAGCCCCAGCATTTT.

The chain couples TRBV7-8 to TRBJ2-5; 14 nucleotides align to TRBD2. Looked up from germline, CDR1 is SGHVS and CDR2 is FQNEAQ. With V trimmed by 2 bases and J by 11 bases, 16 bases remained unmatched. This CDR3 is built from 18 residues. The CDR3 protein is CASSLFPQTSGRGGEQYF. The CDR3 DNA sequence: TGTGCCAGCAGCTTATTCCCACAGACTAGCGGGAGGGGGGGTGAGCAGTACTTC.